This is a list of T cell receptor beta chains from one sample in a study of siplizumab effects on memory and regulatory T cells. Generated by immunoSEQ multiplex PCR, the TCRdb table keeps only in-frame clones and is missing some. The top ten hold approximately 1.2% of the sample, which has 75,000 to 100,000 clones, about 94% seen once. Sequenced input: non-Treg CD4+ T cells sorted from blood. These receptor sequences come from a human donor in good health. Each CDR3 is given with its conserved first and last residue. A D gene is named only where the DNA matches it firmly. Size tells how often a clone was seen (once, few, many) or the class of an expanded clone, and some rows leave it out.

TRBJ2-7,.,.,TRBV7-9,CASSLAGLTRWEQYF,TGTGCCAGCAGCTTAGCCGGGCTGACTCGATGGGAGCAGTACTTC
TRBJ1-1,once,.,TRBV5-1,CASGEQTQGYTEAFF,TGCGCCAGCGGCGAGCAAACCCAGGGGTACACTGAAGCTTTCTTT
TRBJ2-3,.,TRBD1,TRBV7-9,CASSFQGADTQYF,TGTGCCAGCAGCTTCCAGGGGGCGGATACGCAGTATTTT
TRBJ2-1,.,.,TRBV2,CASDLGPRRGLGSGEQFF,TGTGCCAGCGATTTAGGCCCCCGGCGGGGACTTGGTTCTGGTGAGCAGTTCTTC
TRBJ2-3,.,.,TRBV5-4,CASSFPGNKGTDTQYF,TGTGCCAGCAGCTTCCCAGGGAACAAGGGGACAGATACGCAGTATTTT
TRBJ1-5,.,TRBD1,TRBV28,CASTPGQGHQPQHF,TGTGCCAGCACCCCGGGACAGGGGCATCAGCCCCAGCATTTT
TRBJ1-3,.,TRBD1,TRBV9,CASSVGTVSGNTIYF,TGTGCCAGCAGCGTCGGGACAGTCTCTGGAAACACCATATATTTT
TRBJ2-5,.,TRBD2,TRBV4-1,CASRPGGEKETQYF,TGCGCCAGCCGGCCGGGGGGAGAGAAAGAGACCCAGTACTTC
TRBJ1-3,.,TRBD1,TRBV19,CASSAFTGASGNTIYF,TGTGCCAGTAGTGCGTTCACAGGGGCCTCTGGAAACACCATATATTTT
TRBJ2-1,.,TRBD2,TRBV19,CASTPSGSFYNEQFF,TGTGCCAGTACCCCCAGCGGGAGTTTCTACAATGAGCAGTTCTTC
TRBJ2-3,.,.,TRBV19,CASSIRQSTDTQYF,TGTGCCAGTAGTATACGACAGAGCACAGATACGCAGTATTTT
TRBJ1-5,.,.,TRBV7-8,CASSLARLYSNQPQHF,TGTGCCAGCAGCTTAGCGCGGCTCTATAGCAATCAGCCCCAGCATTTT
TRBJ1-2,.,.,TRBV19,CASSIHGSGAYGYTF,TGTGCCAGTAGTATCCACGGGTCGGGGGCGTATGGCTACACCTTC
TRBJ2-1,.,.,TRBV5-4,CASSLPENEQFF,TGTGCCAGCAGCTTACCCGAAAATGAGCAGTTCTTC
TRBJ2-6,.,TRBD1,TRBV28,CASRPPPGRDSGSGANVLTF,TGTGCCAGCAGGCCTCCTCCGGGACGGGACAGCGGCTCTGGGGCCAACGTCCTGACTTTC
TRBJ1-3,once,.,TRBV29-1,CSVGGGSGNTIYF,TGCAGCGTTGGGGGGGGTTCTGGAAACACCATATATTTT
TRBJ2-5,.,TRBD1,TRBV19,CASSPPRQGWETQYF,TGTGCCAGTAGTCCGCCCCGACAGGGATGGGAGACCCAGTACTTC
TRBJ2-5,.,.,TRBV18,CASSPLGWGKQETQYF,TGTGCCAGCTCACCATTGGGATGGGGTAAACAAGAGACCCAGTACTTC
TRBJ2-5,.,TRBD2,TRBV19,CASTPMGLAGEGETQYF,TGTGCCAGTACCCCAATGGGACTAGCGGGAGAAGGAGAGACCCAGTACTTC
TRBJ1-1,.,.,TRBV5-6,CASSSLTHLRGRDTEAFF,TGTGCCAGCAGCTCCCTTACCCACCTCAGGGGCAGGGACACTGAAGCTTTCTTT
TRBJ2-2,.,.,TRBV6-4,CASGRDSRTNTGELFF,TGTGCCAGCGGCCGGGACTCCCGGACGAACACCGGGGAGCTGTTTTTT
TRBJ2-1,.,TRBD2,TRBV14,CASSHAPRLAGYNEQFF,TGTGCCAGCAGCCACGCTCCGCGTCTAGCGGGTTACAATGAGCAGTTCTTC
TRBJ2-7,.,.,TRBV19,CASSMPGSSYEQYF,TGTGCCAGTAGTATGCCAGGGAGCTCCTACGAGCAGTACTTC
TRBJ1-1,.,TRBD1,TRBV5-1,CASSLAGQGASEAFF,TGCGCCAGCAGCTTGGCCGGACAGGGAGCTAGTGAAGCTTTCTTT
TRBJ1-2,.,.,TRBV20-1,CSASKGGGYTF,TGCAGTGCTAGTAAGGGTGGCGGCTACACCTTC
TRBJ2-5,.,TRBD1,TRBV7-9,CASSPHRDRETQYF,TGTGCCAGCAGCCCGCACCGGGACAGGGAGACCCAGTACTTC
TRBJ2-7,.,.,TRBV30,CAWSPGVLHEQYF,TGTGCCTGGAGTCCGGGTGTGTTACACGAGCAGTACTTC
TRBJ2-3,.,TRBD2,TRBV5-6,CASSLLGSSGMGDTQYF,TGTGCCAGCAGCTTGTTAGGAAGTAGCGGGATGGGGGATACGCAGTATTTT
TRBJ2-1,.,TRBD2,TRBV6-6,CASHLSGKANYNEQFF,TGTGCCAGTCACCTCAGCGGGAAGGCGAACTACAATGAGCAGTTCTTC
TRBJ2-3,once,.,TRBV5-1,CASSLSGVSSIRYF,TGCGCCAGCAGCTTGTCGGGGGTGTCTTCTATAAGGTATTTT
TRBJ2-3,.,.,TRBV5-5,CASSLLGGSTDTQYF,TGTGCCAGCAGCCTTCTCGGCGGTAGCACAGATACGCAGTATTTT
TRBJ2-7,.,.,TRBV18,CASSPFLGGTHEQYF,TGTGCCAGCTCACCCTTTTTGGGCGGGACCCACGAGCAGTACTTC
TRBJ1-5,.,.,TRBV29-1,CSVQGGVGQPQHF,TGCAGCGTTCAAGGGGGTGTTGGTCAGCCCCAGCATTTT
TRBJ2-3,.,TRBD2,TRBV27,CASSLLREFGTDTQYF,TGTGCCAGCAGTTTGTTGCGGGAGTTCGGCACAGATACGCAGTATTTT
TRBJ1-4,.,.,TRBV7-9,CASSLTASPDEKLFF,TGTGCCAGCAGCTTAACGGCGAGTCCGGATGAAAAACTGTTTTTT
TRBJ2-6,once,.,TRBV28,CASSQYSGANVLTF,TGTGCCAGCAGTCAGTACTCTGGGGCCAACGTCCTGACTTTC
TRBJ2-1,once,.,TRBV7-8,CASSTIVFNMHPDEQFF,TGTGCCAGCAGTACAATCGTATTCAATATGCACCCCGATGAGCAGTTCTTC
TRBJ2-6,.,TRBD1,TRBV4-1,CASSQDRDRVFSGANVLTF,TGCGCCAGCAGCCAAGACCGGGACAGGGTCTTCTCTGGGGCCAACGTCCTGACTTTC
TRBJ2-3,.,.,TRBV7-3,CASSSGKGDTQYF,TGTGCCAGCAGCTCCGGGAAGGGAGATACGCAGTATTTT
TRBJ2-5,few,.,TRBV19,CASSKDQTYQETQYF,TGTGCCAGTAGTAAGGACCAAACCTACCAAGAGACCCAGTACTTC
TRBJ2-3,.,.,TRBV20-1,CSAPELDTQYF,TGCAGTGCCCCGGAGCTAGATACGCAGTATTTT
TRBJ2-2,once,.,TRBV25-1,CASSHRTPNTGELFF,TGTGCCAGCAGTCACCGTACACCGAACACCGGGGAGCTGTTTTTT
TRBJ2-5,once,TRBD2,TRBV27,CASSRLAEETQYF,TGTGCCAGCAGTCGACTAGCGGAAGAGACCCAGTACTTC
TRBJ1-2,.,.,TRBV12-5,CASGPDKNYGYTF,TGTGCTAGTGGCCCGGACAAGAACTATGGCTACACCTTC
TRBJ2-7,.,.,TRBV12-2,CASRFLGLTYEQYF,TGTGCAAGTCGCTTTCTGGGACTCACCTACGAGCAGTACTTC
TRBJ1-5,.,TRBD1,TRBV2,CASRNRDSHFF,TGTGCCAGCAGGAATCGGGACAGTCATTTTTTT
TRBJ1-1,.,.,TRBV30,CAWSQKLGIPTEAFF,TGTGCCTGGAGTCAGAAGTTGGGAATACCAACTGAAGCTTTCTTT
TRBJ2-3,.,.,TRBV2,CASSWAPAGTDTQYF,TGTGCCAGCAGTTGGGCCCCGGCAGGCACAGATACGCAGTATTTT
TRBJ2-7,.,.,TRBV6-1,CASSYRNEQYF,TGTGCCAGCAGTTACAGGAACGAGCAGTACTTC
TRBJ2-3,.,.,TRBV7-3,CASSLLSLRRAPDTQYF,TGTGCCAGCAGCTTATTGAGTCTCCGCAGGGCTCCAGATACGCAGTATTTT
TRBJ2-1,once,.,TRBV30,CAWSVLMGHEQFF,TGTGCCTGGAGTGTATTAATGGGTCATGAGCAGTTCTTC
TRBJ1-4,.,.,TRBV5-6,CASSLVVSGGEKLFF,TGTGCCAGCAGCTTGGTCGTCTCCGGTGGGGAAAAACTGTTTTTT
TRBJ2-3,.,.,TRBV2,CASRDGHGADTQYF,TGTGCCAGCAGGGATGGACATGGCGCAGATACGCAGTATTTT
TRBJ1-5,.,.,TRBV30,CAWSVRGTQPQHF,TGTGCCTGGAGTGTAAGGGGTACTCAGCCCCAGCATTTT